The 25 T cell receptor beta chains in this list originate from one sample, sequenced in a study of breast tumors, draining lymph nodes, adjacent tissues. TCRdb independently ran MiXCR on the multiplex PCR reads; one entry per CDR3 protein. The sample yields about 15,000 distinct CDR3 sequences, roughly 44% seen once. Sequencing was done on a sample of tumor-adjacent breast tissue. The source of these receptors is a female donor with breast cancer. Some clones in this sample may be carry-over from other donors' samples.

Of note for this clonotype: An end of the junction differs from the germline gene, which may be a read error. The chain combines TRBV6-5 with TRBJ2-2, with TRBD2 matching 10 bases. CDR3 size: 18 residues. CDR1 MNHEY and CDR2 SVGAGI come from the germline V gene. For the CDR3, the DNA is TGTGCCAGCAGTCACTCGATATTAGCGGGGGGTCGGACCGGGGAGCTGTTTTTT. Translating it yields CASSHSILAGGRTGELFF.

The chain recombines TRBV25-1 with TRBJ1-4, with 7 bases aligning to TRBD1. In germline, CDR1 is MGHDK, CDR2 SYGVNS. This CDR3 has 16 amino acids. Unmatched junction bases numbered 5, after V lost 2 bases and J lost 2 bases. This chain's CDR3 is CASSEDRVATNEKLFF. The CDR3 nucleotides read TGTGCCAGCAGTGAAGACAGGGTGGCTACTAATGAAAAACTGTTTTTT.

The V gene is TRBV7-8, the J gene TRBJ2-1, with D maybe TRBD2 (5 bases). The CDR3 is 15 amino acids. V gave up 0 bases and J gave up 1 base, with 7 bases separating them. The germline gives CDR1 SGHVS, CDR2 FQNEAQ. DNA for the CDR3: TGTGCCAGCAGCTTAGCTGAGGGTTCCTACAATGAGCAGTTCTTC. Protein sequence: CASSLAEGSYNEQFF. The variable domain in full, with the rest retrieved from reference TRBV7-8 and TRBJ2-1, is GAGVSQSPRYKVAKRGQDVALRCDPISGHVSLFWYQQALGQGPEFLTYFQNEAQLDKSGLPSDRFFAERPEGSVSTLKIQRTQQEDSAVYLCASSLAEGSYNEQFFGPGTRLTVL.

The V gene is TRBV20-1, the J gene TRBJ2-5; D is uncertain. The length of the CDR3 is 13 residues. Germline loops: CDR1 DFQATT, CDR2 SNEGSKA (reference sequence). Trimming removed 3 bases from V and 2 bases from J, with 10 bases in between. The CDR3 region has the DNA TGCAGTGCTAGTGTCCCAAGGCAAGAGACCCAGTACTTC. It yields the protein CSASVPRQETQYF.

The J gene is TRBJ2-7, the V gene TRBV7-2, with TRBD1 matching over 8 bases. The J segment lost 2 bases and the V segment lost 2 bases, leaving 2 bases of the junction unmatched. Germline V CDR1 and CDR2: SGHTA, FQGNSA. The CDR3 runs to 14 residues. The DNA for the CDR3 is TGTGCCAGCAGCTTATCAGGGGGCGCCTACGAGCAGTACTTC. It codes for CASSLSGGAYEQYF. The entire variable domain, with the rest obtained from reference TRBV7-2 and TRBJ2-7, is as follows: GAGVSQSPSNKVTEKGKDVELRCDPISGHTALYWYRQSLGQGLEFLIYFQGNSAPDKSGLPSDRFSAERTGGSVSTLTIQRTQQEDSAVYLCASSLSGGAYEQYFGPGTRLTVT.

The rearrangement links TRBV4-2 to TRBJ2-7; D call uncertain. CDR3 length: 15 residues. Germline loops: CDR1 LGHNA, CDR2 YNFKEQ. V lost 8 bases and J lost 7, with 24 bases in between. Written as DNA, the CDR3 is TGTGCCAGCTCCGCCCCTAATGGGAACCTATGGGAGCAGTACTTC. It encodes CASSAPNGNLWEQYF.

The V gene is TRBV7-6, the J gene TRBJ2-1, with 7 bases that match TRBD1. CDR1 SGHVS and CDR2 FNYEAQ come from the germline V gene. This CDR3 contains 16 residues. V shed 5 bases and J 0 bases; nucleotides not matched to a gene: 7. The CDR3 coding sequence is TGTGCCAGCAGCCGCAACAGGGGATCCTCCTACAATGAGCAGTTCTTC. It is translated as CASSRNRGSSYNEQFF.

This chain links TRBV20-1 with TRBJ2-3, with 15 bases identical to TRBD2. V trimming: 4 bases; J trimming: 1 base; junction bases outside the gene matches: 9. This CDR3 has 18 residues. Germline V gene lookup returns CDR1 DFQATT and CDR2 SNEGSKA (reference sequence). As DNA, the CDR3 is TGCAGTGCTATGTGGACTAGCGGGGGGGCCGGGCGCACAGATACGCAGTATTTT. This translates into CSAMWTSGGAGRTDTQYF.

Only a few counts were recorded for this clonotype. V gene TRBV11-2 combines with J gene TRBJ1-1; D uncertain. CDR1 and CDR2 (germline): SGHAT, FQNNGV. The ends were cut back, 5 bases at V and 4 bases at J, with 11 bases in the middle. There are 13 residues in the CDR3. The CDR3 protein is CASSQPRVTEAFF. The CDR3 nucleotides are TGTGCCAGCAGCCAACCACGCGTCACTGAAGCTTTCTTT.

Points on this clonotype: This may come from a read error, since a much larger clone is one base off. The chain recombines TRBV7-3 with TRBJ1-1, with TRBD1 matching over 9 bases. This CDR3 region has 16 residues. CDR1 SGHTA and CDR2 FQGTGA come from the germline V gene. The CDR3 DNA reads as TGTGCCAGCAGCTTAACCCCGACAGGGGGAGGCGGTGAACCTTTCTTT. This sequence encodes CASSLTPTGGGGEPFF.

The rearrangement links TRBV4-2 to TRBJ2-7; D is unclear. The CDR3 runs 13 residues. Trimming removed 0 bases from V and 4 bases from J, with 7 bases in between. Germline assignment: CDR1 LGHNA and CDR2 YNFKEQ. Written as DNA, the CDR3 is TGTGCCAGCAGCCAAGACGGCTTTTACGAGCAGTACTTC. It yields the protein CASSQDGFYEQYF.

The genes are TRBV7-9 and TRBJ2-1; D uncertain. Germline V CDR1 and CDR2: SEHNR, FQNEAQ (reference sequence). CDR3 length: 11 residues. V was clipped by 5 bases and J by 8 bases, with 7 bases between them. The CDR3 sequence: CASSQVDEQFF. The CDR3 nucleotides read TGTGCCAGCAGCCAGGTCGATGAGCAGTTCTTC.

This clonotype was found many times. This rearrangement joins TRBV3-1 to TRBJ2-1; TRBD2 matches at 13 bases. From germline, CDR1 is LGHDT and CDR2 YNNKEL (reference sequence). V was clipped by 1 base and J by 6 bases; unmatched bases: 6. The CDR3 runs 17 residues. For the CDR3, the DNA is TGTGCCAGCAGCCAAGCCCCACTAGCGGGGGGGAGCAATGAGCAGTTCTTC. It yields the protein CASSQAPLAGGSNEQFF.

This chain uses TRBV29-1 with TRBJ1-1; D unclear. Trimming cost V 4 bases and J 10 bases, with 16 bases left between them. The germline CDR1 and CDR2 sequences are SQVTM and ANQGSEA. This CDR3 is built from 12 residues. The CDR3 DNA is TGCAGCGTTGCACGTGAGGACCGCCGAGCTTTCTTT. It is translated as CSVAREDRRAFF.

CDR3 amino acids: CASSEGLAGYEQGNYGYTF. The DNA of the CDR3 is TGTGCCAGCAGCGAAGGACTAGCGGGCTACGAGCAGGGTAACTATGGCTACACCTTC. The J gene is TRBJ1-2, the V gene TRBV7-9; a possible D gene is TRBD1 (5 bases). CDR3 length equals 19 residues. From germline, CDR1 is SEHNR and CDR2 FQNEAQ (reference sequence). V was trimmed by 5 bases and J by 1 base, leaving 26 bases between them.

The gene calls are TRBV15 and TRBJ1-4, with TRBD1 matching 7 bases. The germline CDR1 and CDR2 sequences are LNHNV and YYDKDF (reference sequence). With V trimmed by 6 bases and J by 10 bases, 5 bases remained unmatched. There are 12 residues in the CDR3. The CDR3 sequence is CATSRQGGKLFF. In nucleotides, the CDR3 is TGTGCCACCAGTCGACAGGGTGGAAAACTGTTTTTT.

The V call is TRBV6-5, the J call TRBJ2-7; D might be TRBD1 (7 bases). The CDR3 extends over 16 amino acids. The germline CDR1 and CDR2 sequences are MNHEY and SVGAGI. The germline V and J ends were trimmed by 6 bases and 2 bases, with 20 bases remaining between them. CDR3 residues: CASSRTQGGTPYEQYF. CDR3 bases: TGTGCCAGCAGCCGCACTCAGGGGGGCACACCCTACGAGCAGTACTTC.

With respect to this clonotype: This could be a read error, since a much larger clone is one nucleotide away. The chain carries TRBV4-1 and TRBJ1-1; 8 bases fit TRBD1. The CDR3 has 17 residues. CDR1 is MGHRA, CDR2 YSYEKL, per germline. The CDR3 bases are TGCGCCAGCAGCCCCGGACAGGGAATAATGAGGAACGCTGAAGCTTTCTTT. This encodes CASSPGQGIMRNAEAFF.

The chain uses TRBV20-1 and TRBJ2-1; 9 bases are shared with TRBD2. The trim removed 8 bases at V and 7 bases at J, leaving 12 bases unmatched. The CDR3 has 14 amino acids. CDR1 and CDR2 (germline): DFQATT, SNEGSKA (reference sequence). CDR3 region: CSLLRVSGRNEQFF. The CDR3 DNA sequence: TGCAGTCTGTTACGGGTGAGCGGGAGGAATGAGCAGTTCTTC.

Worth noting for this clonotype: This clone may be a read error of a much larger clone one base away. The V and J genes are TRBV10-3 and TRBJ2-1; D not certain. CDR1 and CDR2 (germline): ENHRY, SYGVKD. The CDR3 is made up of 14 amino acids. In DNA form, the CDR3 reads TGTGCCATCGGTGAGCCCCTAGAATCGGGTGAGCAGTTCTTC. This gives the protein CAIGEPLESGEQFF.

Many counts were recorded for this clonotype. The CDR3 loop is CASSVTVLNTGELFF. The CDR3 nucleotides read TGTGCCAGCAGCGTGACAGTTCTGAACACCGGGGAGCTGTTTTTT. The J gene is TRBJ2-2, the V gene TRBV9, with a tentative D call TRBD1 (5 bases). V gave up 2 bases and J gave up 1 base, with 9 bases separating them. Germline loops: CDR1 SGDLS, CDR2 YYNGEE. CDR3 length: 15 residues.

This clonotype was detected many times. This may stem from a read error, because a much larger clone lies one nucleotide away. The V call is TRBV5-6, the J call TRBJ1-2; 8 bases align to TRBD1. CDR1 SGHDT and CDR2 YYEEEE come from the germline V gene. Trimming took 3 bases from V and 4 from J; bases not matched to a gene: 8. The CDR3 length is 15 residues. CDR3 nucleotides: TGTGCCAGCAGCTCGGACAGGGCCTCTACCTATGGCTACACCTTC. The encoded protein is CASSSDRASTYGYTF. Drawing the rest from reference TRBV5-6 and TRBJ1-2, the complete variable domain is DAGVTQSPTHLIKTRGQQVTLRCSPKSGHDTVSWYQQALGQGPQFIFQYYEEEERQRGNFPDRFSGHQFPNYSSELNVNALLLGDSALYLCASSSDRASTYGYTFGSGTRLTVV.

This clonotype appeared a single time. The V and J genes are TRBV18 and TRBJ2-7; 7 bases agree with TRBD2. The J segment lost 7 bases and the V segment lost 6 bases, leaving 6 bases of the junction unmatched. The germline V gene has CDR1 KGHSH and CDR2 LQKENI. The CDR3 has 12 amino acids. The CDR3 here is CASSRTRGEQYF. The CDR3 region has the DNA TGTGCCAGCTCCCGGACTAGAGGTGAGCAGTACTTC.

This chain links TRBV29-1 with TRBJ1-2; 8 positions agree with TRBD1. This CDR3 is 12 amino acids long. Per germline, CDR1 SQVTM and CDR2 ANQGSEA. The V segment lost 4 bases and the J segment 6 bases; nucleotides outside the gene matches: 4. The CDR3 DNA is TGCAGCGTTGTAGGACAGGGAAATGGCTACACCTTC. Amino acids: CSVVGQGNGYTF.

This clonotype was observed many times. The chain recombines TRBV6-1 with TRBJ2-1; 11 bases align to TRBD2. The CDR3 is 14 amino acids. Trimming at V came to 5 bases and at J to 6 bases, leaving 3 bases not matched to a gene. Germline assignment: CDR1 MNHNS and CDR2 SASEGT. The CDR3 nucleotides are TGTGCCAGCAGTCCCGGGACTAGCGGCAATGAGCAGTTCTTC. Encoded protein: CASSPGTSGNEQFF.